These 30 T cell receptor beta chains were all obtained from the same sample, sequenced in a study of shared clonotypes between healthy human individuals. TCRdb keeps only in-frame clones here, not all; method: immunoSEQ multiplex PCR. The data contain some 2,500,000 clones, 90% to 95% of them seen just once; the ten biggest clones take up approximately 0.37%. The material sequenced was naive CD4+ T cells from PBMCs. This sample's subset: CD45RA+ positively selected. Receptors originate from a man aged 18-30 years in good health. Some clones in this sample may be carry-over from other donors' samples.

The CDR3: CASSKISGLGNTEAFF. The CDR3 bases are TGTGCCAGTAGCAAAATTTCAGGCTTAGGAAACACTGAAGCTTTCTTT. J is TRBJ1-1 and V is TRBV19; D remains unclear. This CDR3 comprises 16 residues. Trimming shortened V by 6 bases and J by 2 bases, and 19 bases separated the two germline ends. CDR1 LNHDA and CDR2 SQIVND come from the germline V gene (reference sequence).

The CDR3 sequence: CAWSVGRAYNEQFF. Here the CDR3 DNA reads TGTGCCTGGAGTGTTGGCAGGGCCTACAATGAGCAGTTCTTC. The chain links TRBV30 to TRBJ2-1; D possibly corresponds to TRBD1 (5 bases). The CDR3 totals 14 residues. CDR1 is GTSNPN and CDR2 is SVGIG in the germline V gene (reference sequence). Deletions cut 0 bases from V and 2 bases from J, with 8 bases between.

The gene calls are TRBV19 and TRBJ2-7; 7 bases are a match to TRBD1. Germline V gene data show CDR1 as LNHDA and CDR2 as SQIVND (reference sequence). Losses at the gene ends were 1 base for V and 6 bases for J; bases not matched to a gene: 15. The CDR3 loop spans 17 amino acids. As DNA, the CDR3 is TGTGCCAGTAGTATAGGCCCCCTTCGACAGGGATCAGGCGAGCAGTACTTC. Translation gives CASSIGPLRQGSGEQYF.

The gene calls are TRBV23-1 and TRBJ1-2, with D uncertain. TRBV23-1 falls under the ORF class, with uncertain function. The CDR3 runs 17 residues. V lost 1 base, J lost 3 bases, and 18 bases lay in between. CDR3 loop: CASSQWVGGSGDYGYTF. CDR3 DNA sequence: TGCGCCAGCAGTCAATGGGTAGGAGGGAGCGGGGACTATGGCTACACCTTC.

A single count supports this clone. The V gene is TRBV13, the J gene TRBJ2-1, with D hard to call. Looked up from germline, CDR1 is PRHDT and CDR2 is FYEKMQ (reference sequence). The CDR3 is 14 amino acids. The V gene lost 4 bases and the J gene lost 8 bases, with 15 bases spanning the gap. The CDR3: CASSSTPPYHEQFF. CDR3 sequence (DNA): TGTGCCAGCAGCTCGACCCCACCTTACCATGAGCAGTTCTTC.

V usage is TRBV2 and J usage is TRBJ2-5, with D possibly being TRBD1 (7 bases). In germline, CDR1 is SNHLY, CDR2 FYNNEI. V lost 4 bases and J 2 bases, leaving 14 bases between the germline ends. CDR3 length: 15 amino acids. CDR3: CASSVRDSPQETQYF. The CDR3 DNA reads TGTGCCAGCAGTGTGCGGGACAGTCCACAAGAGACCCAGTACTTC.

The rearrangement uses TRBV5-6 and TRBJ2-6, with D possibly matching TRBD1 (6 bases). CDR1 SGHDT and CDR2 YYEEEE come from the germline V gene. Trimming left V 6 bases short and J 2 bases short, with 18 bases between. CDR3 length: 17 residues. The CDR3 region is CASIYRDPLAGANVLTF. CDR3 sequence (DNA): TGTGCCAGCATCTACAGGGATCCCTTGGCTGGGGCCAACGTCCTGACTTTC.

This chain uses TRBV28 with TRBJ2-5; 7 nucleotides agree with TRBD2. CDR1 is MDHEN, CDR2 SYDVKM, per germline. The V segment lost 5 bases and the J segment 1 base; nucleotides outside the gene matches: 4. CDR3 length equals 14 residues. Written as DNA, the CDR3 is TGTGCCAGCAGTAGGGAGGGCCTCCAAGAGACCCAGTACTTC. Its translation is CASSREGLQETQYF.

This rearrangement joins TRBV5-4 to TRBJ2-1, with 13 nucleotides matching TRBD2. Germline V gene data show CDR1 as SGHNT and CDR2 as YYREEE (reference sequence). J lost 10 bases, V lost 5 bases, and 9 bases had no gene match. This CDR3 is 15 amino acids long. CDR3 DNA sequence: TGTGCCAGCAGGTTAGGACTAGCGGGAGTCGACGAGCAGTTCTTC. Residues: CASRLGLAGVDEQFF. Full variable domain (missing parts from reference TRBV5-4 and TRBJ2-1): ETGVTQSPTHLIKTRGQQVTLRCSSQSGHNTVSWYQQALGQGPQFIFQYYREEENGRGNFPPRFSGLQFPNYSSELNVNALELDDSALYLCASRLGLAGVDEQFFGPGTRLTVL.

The chain joins TRBV28 to TRBJ2-2; D remains unclear. Germline V gene data show CDR1 as MDHEN and CDR2 as SYDVKM. The germline V and J ends were trimmed by 5 bases and 4 bases, with 5 bases remaining between them. There are 12 residues in the CDR3. The CDR3 region has the DNA TGTGCCAGCAGTGTGTCCACCGGGGAGCTGTTTTTT. This gives the protein CASSVSTGELFF.

The rearrangement uses TRBV27 and TRBJ2-6; TRBD2 matches at 10 bases. V gave up 10 bases and J gave up 4 bases; unmatched junction bases: 13. CDR1 is MNHEY and CDR2 is SMNVEV in the germline V gene (reference sequence). The CDR3 is 17 residues long. In nucleotides, the CDR3 is TGTGCCACCCGGAGGCTAGCGGGAGTGTACGGGGCCAACGTCCTGACTTTC. Translating it yields CATRRLAGVYGANVLTF.

J is TRBJ1-1 and V is TRBV28; the D is unclear. The CDR3 loop spans 15 amino acids. CDR1 is MDHEN and CDR2 is SYDVKM in the germline V gene. V lost 2 bases and J 1 base, leaving 11 bases between the germline ends. CDR3 bases: TGTGCCAGCAGTTTAGACCTCGCGTCGAACACTGAAGCTTTCTTT. It yields the protein CASSLDLASNTEAFF.

This chain joins TRBV7-9 and TRBJ1-2; D is unresolved. The germline V gene encodes CDR1 SEHNR and CDR2 FQNEAQ (reference sequence). The CDR3 totals 15 residues. V was cut by 6 bases and J by 1 base, with 15 bases left in between. The CDR3 bases are TGTGCCAGCAGTCTGAATGGGAGGTTTAACTATGGCTACACCTTC. Amino acid sequence: CASSLNGRFNYGYTF.

There are a few counts of this clone. CDR3: CASSSTGTTEAFF. The CDR3 coding sequence is TGTGCCAGCAGCTCGACAGGGACAACTGAAGCTTTCTTT. The V and J genes are TRBV7-9 and TRBJ1-1; 7 bases are a match to TRBD1. The CDR3 consists of 13 residues. The J segment lost 5 bases and the V segment lost 4 bases, leaving 4 bases of the junction unmatched. CDR1 and CDR2 from the germline V gene are SEHNR and FQNEAQ (reference sequence).

Concerning this clone itself: Other DNA sequences in the sample encode the same CDR3. The chain is built from TRBV18 and TRBJ1-2; a possible D gene is TRBD1 (5 bases). Trimming stripped 2 bases from V and 4 bases from J, with 14 bases between. The CDR3 has 15 amino acids. Germline CDR1 KGHSH, CDR2 LQKENI. The CDR3 region has the DNA TGTGCCAGCTCACCAGCCACCGGGGACCTCTATGGCTACACCTTC. This gives the protein CASSPATGDLYGYTF.

The table lists this clone with a count of one. V and J are TRBV9 and TRBJ2-7, with D unresolved. The CDR3 spans 14 residues. CDR1 and CDR2 from the germline V gene are SGDLS and YYNGEE. V lost 2 bases to trimming and J lost 2 bases, with 11 bases between them. CDR3 protein: CASSVSPQAYEQYF. In DNA form, the CDR3 reads TGTGCCAGCAGCGTTTCACCGCAAGCCTACGAGCAGTACTTC.

This rearrangement joins TRBV27 to TRBJ2-3, with D possibly being TRBD1 or TRBD2 (5 bases each). The V gene lost 9 bases and the J gene lost 7 bases, with 20 bases spanning the gap. This CDR3 has 14 amino acids. Germline V lookup: CDR1 MNHEY, CDR2 SMNVEV (reference sequence). The CDR3 loop reads CASSEVGGSYTQYF. CDR3 DNA: TGTGCCAGTAGCGAGGTTGGGGGATCATATACGCAGTATTTT.

This chain uses TRBV14 with TRBJ1-2; D gene unclear. V was clipped by 4 bases and J by 4 bases, with 13 bases between them. The CDR3 has 14 amino acids. The V gene's germline CDR1 is SGHDN and CDR2 FVKESK. CDR3 amino acids: CASSPTPKSYGYTF. The CDR3 DNA is TGTGCCAGCAGCCCGACACCTAAGTCCTATGGCTACACCTTC.

The chain couples TRBV25-1 to TRBJ2-3, with 11 bases that match TRBD2. The CDR3 contains 15 residues. V lost 6 bases, J lost 1 base, and 3 bases stayed unmatched. Germline CDR1 reads MGHDK; CDR2 reads SYGVNS. The CDR3 loop is CASRGTSGRTDTQYF. Here the CDR3 DNA reads TGTGCCAGCAGAGGGACTAGCGGACGCACAGATACGCAGTATTTT. The variable domain in full, completed from reference TRBV25-1 and TRBJ2-3, reads EADIYQTPRYLVIGTGKKITLECSQTMGHDKMYWYQQDPGMELHLIHYSYGVNSTEKGDLSSESTVSRIRTEHFPLTLESARPSHTSQYLCASRGTSGRTDTQYFGPGTRLTVL.

The V gene is TRBV2, the J gene TRBJ2-5; D perhaps matches TRBD1 (6 bases). Trimming removed 7 bases from V and 4 bases from J, with 13 bases in between. In germline, CDR1 is SNHLY, CDR2 FYNNEI. CDR3 size: 13 residues. Here the CDR3 DNA reads TGTGCCAGCACCAGGGGACAAGGAGAGACCCAGTACTTC. This sequence encodes CASTRGQGETQYF. The variable domain in full, completed from reference TRBV2 and TRBJ2-5, reads EPEVTQTPSHQVTQMGQEVILRCVPISNHLYFYWYRQILGQKVEFLVSFYNNEISEKSEIFDDQFSVERPDGSNFTLKIRSTKLEDSAMYFCASTRGQGETQYFGPGTRLLVL.

The count of this clone is one. The gene calls are TRBV7-3 and TRBJ2-3; TRBD1 aligns across 7 bases. V was pared by 4 bases and J by 2 bases, with 6 bases of the junction left unmatched. Germline V CDR1 and CDR2: SGHTA, FQGTGA. The CDR3 contains 15 residues. Here the CDR3 reads CASSYTGQSTDTQYF. The CDR3 nucleotides are TGTGCCAGCAGCTACACGGGACAGTCCACAGATACGCAGTATTTT.

In DNA form, the CDR3 reads TGCGCCAGCACCTTAAGCGGGAGCTCCTACGAGCAGTACTTC. This sequence encodes CASTLSGSSYEQYF. This sequence joins TRBV5-1 and TRBJ2-7; 8 bases fit TRBD2. The germline CDR1 and CDR2 sequences are SGHRS and YFSETQ. The CDR3 spans 14 residues. V lost 6 bases, J lost 0 bases, and 5 bases stayed unmatched.

This sequence joins TRBV13 and TRBJ2-1; 11 bases fit TRBD2. The CDR3 is 15 amino acids. CDR1 is PRHDT, CDR2 FYEKMQ, per germline (reference sequence). Germline trimming cut 2 bases from V and 7 bases from J; bases unmatched to any gene: 4. CDR3 DNA: TGTGCCAGCAGCTTACGACTAGCGGGAAAAAATGAGCAGTTCTTC. Its translation: CASSLRLAGKNEQFF.

The chain carries TRBV11-2 and TRBJ1-1; D is uncertain. CDR3 length equals 16 residues. V was pared by 0 bases and J by 0 bases, with 11 bases between. The germline V gene has CDR1 SGHAT and CDR2 FQNNGV. In DNA form, the CDR3 reads TGTGCCAGCAGCTTAGATCTGGGCCGGATGAACACTGAAGCTTTCTTT. It is translated as CASSLDLGRMNTEAFF.

The rearrangement links TRBV9 to TRBJ2-3; D not resolved. Trimming cost V 0 bases and J 6 bases, with 5 bases left between them. In germline, CDR1 is SGDLS, CDR2 YYNGEE. The CDR3 covers 12 residues. CDR3 amino acids: CASSVAKDTQYF. The CDR3 nucleotides are TGTGCCAGCAGCGTAGCTAAGGATACGCAGTATTTT.

The V and J genes are TRBV5-4 and TRBJ2-7; TRBD2 aligns across 7 bases. This CDR3 spans 12 amino acids. From germline, CDR1 is SGHNT and CDR2 YYREEE (reference sequence). With V trimmed by 3 bases and J by 7 bases, 4 bases remained unmatched. CDR3 region: CASSSPAGEQYF. The CDR3 region has the DNA TGTGCCAGCAGCTCACCAGCGGGGGAGCAGTACTTC.

The chain is built from TRBV20-1 and TRBJ1-3; D remains unclear. Germline lookup yields CDR1 DFQATT and CDR2 SNEGSKA (reference sequence). The CDR3 runs 11 residues. Trimming pared 8 bases from V and 4 bases from J, leaving 9 bases between. Written as DNA, the CDR3 is TGCAGTTCTCCGACCGGAAACACCATATATTTT. Translating gives CSSPTGNTIYF.

The V gene is TRBV6-1, the J gene TRBJ1-2; D might be TRBD1 (5 bases). The CDR3 totals 14 residues. CDR1 is MNHNS, CDR2 SASEGT, per germline. V lost 7 bases to trimming and J lost 4 bases, with 16 bases between them. The CDR3 spells CASNRGEGSYGYTF. DNA for the CDR3: TGTGCCAGCAATCGGGGCGAGGGAAGCTATGGCTACACCTTC.

This sequence joins TRBV19 and TRBJ2-3, with D tentatively TRBD2 (6 bases). Germline V gives CDR1 LNHDA, CDR2 SQIVND (reference sequence). The CDR3 is 16 amino acids. Trimming cost V 4 bases and J 6 bases, with 20 bases left between them. Written as DNA, the CDR3 is TGTGCCAGTAGTACTCAGCGGGCCCGAGGTATGGATACGCAGTATTTT. Its protein is CASSTQRARGMDTQYF. The full variable domain, completed using reference TRBV19 and TRBJ2-3, is DGGITQSPKYLFRKEGQNVTLSCEQNLNHDAMYWYRQDPGQGLRLIYYSQIVNDFQKGDIAEGYSVSREKKESFPLTVTSAQKNPTAFYLCASSTQRARGMDTQYFGPGTRLTVL.

This chain uses TRBV4-1 with TRBJ1-4, with D unclear. Germline V gene sequence: CDR1 MGHRA, CDR2 YSYEKL. V was shortened by 1 base and J by 4 bases, with 31 bases between the two germline ends. The CDR3 totals 22 residues. CDR3 sequence (DNA): TGCGCCAGCAGCCAAGTTTTTCACTCCGCGTCCGGCTTCCGGTTCGGTAATGAAAAACTGTTTTTT. Protein product: CASSQVFHSASGFRFGNEKLFF.